Listed here are 29 T cell receptor beta chains from one sample, sequenced in a study of cytomegalovirus exposure and HLA in healthy donors. The PCR made use of 60 Vbeta and 13 Jbeta primers. Clones were sequenced by immunoSEQ multiplex PCR, and TCRdb holds only the in-frame ones, with some missing. The sample consists of 150,000 to 200,000 clones, around three quarters of them appearing once. Sequencing was done on a sample of PBMCs. The receptors originated from a boy aged 5-17 years in good health and CMV-seronegative.

The chain couples TRBV2 to TRBJ2-4, with 15 bases fitting TRBD2. Germline V CDR1 and CDR2: SNHLY, FYNNEI. V shed 4 bases and J 4 bases; nucleotides not matched to a gene: 2. This CDR3 has 16 residues. CDR3: CASSAGLAGGKNIQYF. CDR3 DNA: TGTGCCAGCAGTGCAGGACTAGCGGGAGGGAAAAACATTCAGTACTTC.

This clone has a handful of counts. V usage is TRBV5-1 and J usage is TRBJ1-5; TRBD1 aligns across 7 bases. The CDR3 extends over 14 amino acids. Germline loops: CDR1 SGHRS, CDR2 YFSETQ. With 4 bases clipped from V and 0 bases from J, the junction kept 1 base outside the gene matches. CDR3 loop: CASSTGDSNQPQHF. The CDR3 DNA is TGCGCCAGCAGCACAGGGGATAGCAATCAGCCCCAGCATTTT.

V gene TRBV6-6 combines with J gene TRBJ2-2; perhaps TRBD1 as D (7 bases). Germline V gene data show CDR1 as MNHNY and CDR2 as SVGAGI (reference sequence). The CDR3 spans 15 residues. V lost 8 bases, J lost 4 bases, and 17 bases lay in between. DNA for the CDR3: TGTGCCAGCGAAAGGGGGCCCGGGGGCACCGGGGAGCTGTTTTTT. Protein product: CASERGPGGTGELFF.

This chain joins TRBV6-4 and TRBJ2-3, with 7 bases identical to TRBD2. Germline assignment: CDR1 MRHNA and CDR2 SNTAGT. CDR3 size: 15 residues. After removal of 6 bases from V and 4 bases from J, the junction contained 10 bases not matched to a gene. This CDR3 is CASSPAGEGSDTQYF. The CDR3 nucleotides are TGTGCCAGCAGCCCTGCGGGAGAGGGTTCAGATACGCAGTATTTT.

J is TRBJ2-5 and V is TRBV9; 9 nucleotides agree with TRBD1. With V trimmed by 0 bases and J by 2 bases, 5 bases remained unmatched. This CDR3 is built from 16 residues. From germline, CDR1 is SGDLS and CDR2 YYNGEE. This CDR3 reads CASSVGGQGGQETQYF. CDR3 DNA: TGTGCCAGCAGCGTAGGGGGACAGGGCGGTCAAGAGACCCAGTACTTC.

The chain links TRBV27 to TRBJ1-6; 7 bases map to TRBD1. V lost 4 bases and J lost 6; bases outside the gene matches: 9. Looked up from germline, CDR1 is MNHEY and CDR2 is SMNVEV (reference sequence). There are 16 residues in the CDR3. The CDR3 reads CASSYRQGSSNSPLHF. CDR3 nucleotides: TGTGCCAGCAGTTATAGACAGGGTAGTTCTAATTCACCCCTCCACTTT.

The rearrangement uses TRBV15 and TRBJ2-7, with unresolved D. V lost 7 bases, J lost 2 bases, and 15 bases lay in between. The CDR3 extends over 14 amino acids. Germline CDR1 is LNHNV and CDR2 is YYDKDF (reference sequence). CDR3 in DNA: TGTGCCACCAAAAAAGGCGGAATGGCCTACGAGCAGTACTTC. This gives the protein CATKKGGMAYEQYF.

The rearrangement uses TRBV5-8 and TRBJ2-5; tentative D call: TRBD2 (6 bases). V lost 3 bases, J lost 11 bases, and 14 bases lay in between. In germline, CDR1 is SGHTS, CDR2 YDEGEE. The CDR3 loop spans 12 amino acids. The CDR3 region is CASSSMTGEQYF. DNA of the CDR3: TGTGCCAGCAGCTCTATGACGGGAGAGCAGTACTTC. Filled out from reference TRBV5-8 and TRBJ2-5, the complete variable domain reads EAGVTQSPTHLIKTRGQQATLRCSPISGHTSVYWYQQALGLGLQFLLWYDEGEERNRGNFPPRFSGRQFPNYSSELNVNALELEDSALYLCASSSMTGEQYFGPGTRLLVL.

J is TRBJ1-1 and V is TRBV7-2; D is undetermined. The V gene's germline CDR1 is SGHTA and CDR2 FQGNSA. CDR3 length equals 17 residues. V lost 1 base and J lost 4, with 19 bases in between. CDR3 amino acids: CASSLGVFRSRGTEAFF. The CDR3 DNA reads TGTGCCAGCAGCTTAGGGGTTTTCCGGAGCCGAGGCACTGAAGCTTTCTTT.

This clone was seen a single time. V usage is TRBV7-6 and J usage is TRBJ1-1, with D hard to call. The CDR3 is 14 amino acids. Deletions cut 4 bases from V and 2 bases from J, with 11 bases between. Germline CDR1 and CDR2: SGHVS and FNYEAQ. CDR3 in DNA: TGTGCCAGCAGCTCCACAGCAAGCAACACTGAAGCTTTCTTT. Translating it yields CASSSTASNTEAFF.

CDR3 DNA sequence: TGTGCCATCAGTGACACGGGGGGCGATGGCTACACCTTC. Encoded protein: CAISDTGGDGYTF. The chain employs TRBV10-3 and TRBJ1-2, with D perhaps TRBD1 (6 bases). The CDR3 is made up of 13 amino acids. Germline CDR1 and CDR2: ENHRY and SYGVKD. The V gene lost 3 bases and the J gene lost 6 bases, with 11 bases spanning the gap.

The gene calls are TRBV9 and TRBJ2-1; 8 bases map to TRBD2. The V gene's germline CDR1 is SGDLS and CDR2 YYNGEE. After removal of 0 bases from V and 4 bases from J, the junction contained 6 bases not matched to a gene. The CDR3 spans 16 residues. The CDR3 DNA is TGTGCCAGCAGCGTAGGAGTCCCGGGGGGGTACAATGAGCAGTTCTTC. Protein product: CASSVGVPGGYNEQFF.

This clone was recorded only once. This chain links TRBV18 with TRBJ1-3, with 9 bases fitting TRBD1. V trimming: 4 bases; J trimming: 4 bases; junction bases outside the gene matches: 11. The CDR3 length is 17 residues. From germline, CDR1 is KGHSH and CDR2 LQKENI. CDR3 nucleotides: TGTGCCAGCTCACAGAATGGACAGGGGTCGGCCGGAAACACCATATATTTT. This codes for CASSQNGQGSAGNTIYF.

The V gene is TRBV27, the J gene TRBJ2-2, with 7 bases lining up with TRBD2. CDR1 MNHEY and CDR2 SMNVEV come from the germline V gene (reference sequence). J lost 4 bases, V lost 3 bases, and 2 bases had no gene match. This CDR3 comprises 14 residues. The CDR3 reads CASSFGRATGELFF. In DNA, the CDR3 is TGTGCCAGCAGTTTTGGGAGGGCCACCGGGGAGCTGTTTTTT.

J is TRBJ1-2 and V is TRBV5-1; TRBD1 agrees at 9 bases. Unmatched junction bases numbered 5, after V lost 3 bases and J lost 2 bases. The CDR3 totals 15 residues. Per germline, CDR1 SGHRS and CDR2 YFSETQ. The CDR3 coding sequence is TGCGCCAGCAGCTGGGGGACAGGGTTGAACTATGGCTACACCTTC. Translation: CASSWGTGLNYGYTF.

This chain joins TRBV13 and TRBJ2-7, with TRBD1 identical over 9 bases. The CDR3 is 15 residues long. Trimming removed 3 bases from V and 5 bases from J; junction bases left unmatched: 8. The germline V gene encodes CDR1 PRHDT and CDR2 FYEKMQ (reference sequence). CDR3 sequence: CASSFNRDRDHEQYF. The DNA for the CDR3 is TGTGCCAGCAGCTTCAACCGGGACAGGGACCACGAGCAGTACTTC.

The V gene is TRBV7-9, the J gene TRBJ1-1; D is uncertain. Germline V CDR1 and CDR2: SEHNR, FQNEAQ (reference sequence). The CDR3 sequence is 14 residues long. V was cut by 2 bases and J by 8 bases, with 15 bases left in between. The CDR3 nucleotides read TGTGCCAGCAGCTTAAACCCCGAAGCGGCAGAAGCTTTCTTT. This translates into CASSLNPEAAEAFF.

The genes are TRBV19 and TRBJ1-5; no clear D gene. Germline assignment: CDR1 LNHDA and CDR2 SQIVND (reference sequence). The CDR3 has 16 amino acids. V lost 2 bases to trimming and J lost 0 bases, with 11 bases between them. CDR3 coding DNA: TGTGCCAGTAGTATACGACGAGGAGTTAGCAATCAGCCCCAGCATTTT. This translates into CASSIRRGVSNQPQHF. Based on the CDR3 plus reference TRBV19 and TRBJ1-5, the full variable domain is DGGITQSPKYLFRKEGQNVTLSCEQNLNHDAMYWYRQDPGQGLRLIYYSQIVNDFQKGDIAEGYSVSREKKESFPLTVTSAQKNPTAFYLCASSIRRGVSNQPQHFGDGTRLSIL.

The DNA for the CDR3 is TGCAGCGTTCCCAGACAAGGCACAGATACGCAGTATTTT. Encoded protein: CSVPRQGTDTQYF. The V gene is TRBV29-1, the J gene TRBJ2-3, with D uncertain. The CDR3 is made up of 13 amino acids. Per the germline V gene, CDR1 is SQVTM and CDR2 is ANQGSEA. Trimming stripped 5 bases from V and 1 base from J, with 10 bases between.

V usage is TRBV4-3 and J usage is TRBJ2-5; TRBD2 might be the D (5 bases). The V end lost 4 bases, the J end lost 4 bases, and 16 bases lay between the germline ends. The CDR3 runs to 15 residues. Germline V gene lookup returns CDR1 LGHNA and CDR2 YSLEER. CDR3 residues: CASSLSLVSGETQYF. Here the CDR3 DNA reads TGCGCCAGCAGCCTCTCACTAGTATCAGGAGAGACCCAGTACTTC.

The V gene is TRBV7-3, the J gene TRBJ2-2; the match to TRBD2 covers 10 bases. V lost 5 bases and J lost 1; bases outside the gene matches: 10. CDR3 length: 18 residues. CDR1 and CDR2 from the germline V gene are SGHTA and FQGTGA. The CDR3 reads CASSPSLAGVVNTGELFF. The CDR3 DNA reads TGTGCCAGCAGCCCGTCCCTAGCGGGAGTCGTGAACACCGGGGAGCTGTTTTTT.

The V gene is TRBV10-3, the J gene TRBJ2-7, with 8 bases matching TRBD1. The CDR3 runs to 13 residues. The germline V gene has CDR1 ENHRY and CDR2 SYGVKD. Unmatched junction bases numbered 0, after V lost 4 bases and J lost 1 base. The CDR3: CAISGQGSYEQYF. In nucleotides, the CDR3 is TGTGCCATCAGTGGACAGGGGTCCTACGAGCAGTACTTC.

This clone was observed a handful of times. J is TRBJ1-1 and V is TRBV7-3, with 7 bases lining up with TRBD1. After removal of 0 bases from V and 4 bases from J, the junction contained 2 bases not matched to a gene. The CDR3 contains 14 residues. Germline-derived CDR1 and CDR2 are SGHTA and FQGTGA. CDR3 nucleotide sequence: TGTGCCAGCAGCTTAACGGGACAGACCACTGAAGCTTTCTTT. It is translated as CASSLTGQTTEAFF.

This chain joins TRBV6-1 and TRBJ2-1, with TRBD1 as a possible D gene (5 bases). Germline CDR1 is MNHNS and CDR2 is SASEGT. The CDR3 consists of 13 residues. Trimming removed 2 bases from V and 6 bases from J, with 8 bases in between. CDR3 sequence: CASSEPGINEQFF. For the CDR3, the DNA is TGTGCCAGCAGTGAACCAGGGATCAATGAGCAGTTCTTC.

V and J are TRBV2 and TRBJ2-1; D perhaps matches TRBD2 (7 bases). Trimming removed 6 bases at V and 7 bases at J, with 13 bases between. This CDR3 spans 13 amino acids. Germline values: CDR1 SNHLY, CDR2 FYNNEI. In DNA, the CDR3 is TGTGCCAGCAGATCTGGGAGGGGGAATGAGCAGTTCTTC. The encoded protein is CASRSGRGNEQFF.

The chain has TRBV5-6 and TRBJ1-2, with D perhaps matching TRBD1 (5 bases). V lost 3 bases and J 2 bases, leaving 11 bases between the germline ends. This CDR3 contains 14 residues. CDR1 is SGHDT, CDR2 YYEEEE, per germline. The CDR3 region has the DNA TGTGCCAGCAGCTCACCCACAGGAAACTATGGCTACACCTTC. The encoded protein is CASSSPTGNYGYTF.

This clone has just one count. A read error may account for a junction end that differs from germline. The gene calls are TRBV4-1 and TRBJ1-5; perhaps TRBD1 as D (5 bases). This CDR3 is built from 15 residues. Per germline, CDR1 MGHRA and CDR2 YSYEKL. The CDR3 region has the DNA TGCGCCAGCAGCCAAGATCAGGGTAGCCATCAGCCCCAGCATTTT. Encoded protein: CASSQDQGSHQPQHF.

V gene TRBV4-1 combines with J gene TRBJ1-5; D perhaps matches TRBD1 (5 bases). From germline, CDR1 is MGHRA and CDR2 YSYEKL. V was shortened by 1 base and J by 6 bases, with 7 bases between the two germline ends. CDR3 length: 13 amino acids. The CDR3 protein is CASSQAGGQPQHF. In DNA form, the CDR3 reads TGCGCCAGCAGCCAAGCGGGGGGTCAGCCCCAGCATTTT.

CDR3 amino acids: CASSLGGTRAGQPQHF. The CDR3 nucleotides are TGTGCCAGCAGCTTAGGTGGGACAAGGGCTGGTCAGCCCCAGCATTTT. The chain uses TRBV7-8 and TRBJ1-5; weak D call: TRBD1 (6 bases). This CDR3 has 16 amino acids. Germline loops: CDR1 SGHVS, CDR2 FQNEAQ. The V gene lost 1 base and the J gene lost 6 bases, with 16 bases spanning the gap.